These 17 T cell receptor beta chains were all obtained from the same sample, sequenced in a study of blood T cell repertoires in COVID-19. The method was immunoSEQ multiplex PCR; TCRdb's version includes in-frame clones alone and lacks a portion of them. The sample yields approximately 150,000 clones, around four fifths seen once. Sample: peripheral blood. These receptors came from a woman aged 80 or older with acute or convalescent COVID-19.

V and J are TRBV18 and TRBJ1-2, with D hard to call. CDR1 is KGHSH, CDR2 LQKENI, per germline. V dropped 5 bases and J dropped 2 bases, with 9 bases sitting between them. CDR3 length: 13 residues. The CDR3 DNA is TGTGCCAGCTCAGGTCCAGTCAACTATGGCTACACCTTC. Translated: CASSGPVNYGYTF.

This clone has only a few counts. V and J are TRBV11-2 and TRBJ1-2; D is ambiguous. Germline loops: CDR1 SGHAT, CDR2 FQNNGV. Trimming removed 3 bases at V and 4 bases at J, with 9 bases between. CDR3 length equals 13 residues. The CDR3 region has the DNA TGTGCCAGCAGCTTGGGAGATCGCTATGGCTACACCTTC. This translates into CASSLGDRYGYTF.

This sequence joins TRBV18 and TRBJ1-1; possible D gene TRBD1, 5 bases. CDR1 is KGHSH, CDR2 LQKENI, per germline. The V gene lost 3 bases and the J gene lost 1 base, with 18 bases spanning the gap. The CDR3 contains 17 residues. As DNA, the CDR3 is TGTGCCAGCTCACCGTACGGCGGGGGAACGAGGAACACTGAAGCTTTCTTT. Translation gives CASSPYGGGTRNTEAFF.

V is TRBV4-1 and J is TRBJ2-3, with 7 nucleotides matching TRBD2. Trimming took 3 bases from V and 3 from J; bases not matched to a gene: 12. Looked up from germline, CDR1 is MGHRA and CDR2 is YSYEKL. This CDR3 has 17 residues. CDR3 residues: CASSHIRIGRPTDTQYF. The CDR3, as DNA: TGCGCCAGCAGCCACATCCGAATCGGGAGGCCGACAGATACGCAGTATTTT.

The V call is TRBV14, the J call TRBJ1-2; 7 bases line up with TRBD1. Losses at the gene ends were 4 bases for V and 0 bases for J; bases not matched to a gene: 2. The germline V gene has CDR1 SGHDN and CDR2 FVKESK. The CDR3 spans 14 residues. The CDR3 protein is CASSRDRSNYGYTF. The CDR3 DNA sequence: TGTGCCAGCAGCCGGGACAGATCTAACTATGGCTACACCTTC.

The chain links TRBV30 to TRBJ2-3, with 13 bases matching TRBD2. Germline V lookup: CDR1 GTSNPN, CDR2 SVGIG (reference sequence). The CDR3 sequence is 15 residues long. The V and J ends lost 0 bases and 7 bases, in that order; junction bases with no gene match: 4. The CDR3 sequence is CAWSVRTSGSNTQYF. The DNA of the CDR3 is TGTGCCTGGAGTGTAAGGACTAGCGGGAGCAATACGCAGTATTTT.

This clone was recorded a few times. Written as DNA, the CDR3 is TGTGCCAGCAGTTGGCAGGGTTCTGGAAACACCATATATTTT. Its protein is CASSWQGSGNTIYF. V is TRBV6-5 and J is TRBJ1-3, with D tentatively TRBD1 (5 bases). This CDR3 contains 14 residues. V shed 4 bases and J shed 1 base, with 8 bases lying between them. CDR1 is MNHEY, CDR2 SVGAGI, per germline.

The V gene is TRBV19, the J gene TRBJ1-1; tentative D call: TRBD1 (5 bases). CDR1 LNHDA and CDR2 SQIVND come from the germline V gene (reference sequence). Trimming left V 7 bases short and J 6 bases short, with 21 bases between. The CDR3 is 15 residues long. CDR3 amino acids: CASIPPLAGVSEAFF. Written as DNA, the CDR3 is TGTGCCAGTATACCCCCCCTAGCGGGGGTCTCTGAAGCTTTCTTT.

The chain uses TRBV18 and TRBJ2-5; 10 nucleotides match TRBD2. V was clipped by 3 bases and J by 4 bases; unmatched bases: 5. Germline-derived CDR1 and CDR2 are KGHSH and LQKENI. This CDR3 is 15 amino acids long. CDR3 region: CASSPASGRGETQYF. The CDR3, as DNA: TGTGCCAGCTCACCGGCTAGCGGGAGAGGAGAGACCCAGTACTTC.

This clone was picked up one time. The rearrangement joins TRBV6-5 to TRBJ2-7; 7 nucleotides align to TRBD2. With 8 bases clipped from V and 3 bases from J, the junction kept 13 bases outside the gene matches. The germline CDR1 and CDR2 sequences are MNHEY and SVGAGI. The CDR3 loop spans 15 amino acids. CDR3 nucleotides: TGTGCCAGCCGTACCCTGGGAGGGATCGACTACGAGCAGTACTTC. This codes for CASRTLGGIDYEQYF.

The chain combines TRBV19 with TRBJ2-7; 8 positions agree with TRBD1. CDR1 and CDR2 (germline): LNHDA, SQIVND (reference sequence). The CDR3 is 14 amino acids. Trimming cost V 5 bases and J 1 base; bases outside gene matches: 4. The CDR3 loop reads CASSADRASYEQYF. The DNA of the CDR3 is TGTGCCAGTAGTGCGGACAGGGCGTCCTACGAGCAGTACTTC.

The chain links TRBV4-1 to TRBJ1-2; D ambiguous. Germline-derived CDR1 and CDR2 are MGHRA and YSYEKL. This CDR3 region has 14 residues. With 3 bases removed from V and 4 bases from J, the gap between germline ends came to 12 bases. CDR3 bases: TGCGCCAGCAGCCAGGAGGTAGCCGCCTATGGCTACACCTTC. Protein: CASSQEVAAYGYTF.

This chain connects TRBV4-3 to TRBJ1-2; weak D call: TRBD1 (6 bases). From germline, CDR1 is LGHNA and CDR2 YSLEER. Trimming left V 1 base short and J 2 bases short, with 14 bases between. The CDR3 covers 16 residues. DNA for the CDR3: TGCGCCAGCAGCCAAGTCCGGGACAAAACCAACTATGGCTACACCTTC. This encodes CASSQVRDKTNYGYTF.

The chain is built from TRBV7-2 and TRBJ2-1; 11 bases are a match to TRBD2. V trimming: 1 base; J trimming: 3 bases; junction bases outside the gene matches: 2. CDR3 size: 16 residues. Per germline, CDR1 SGHTA and CDR2 FQGNSA. CDR3: CASSLVAGGFYNEQFF. CDR3 sequence (DNA): TGTGCCAGCAGCTTAGTAGCGGGAGGGTTCTACAATGAGCAGTTCTTC.

The chain links TRBV4-1 to TRBJ1-4, with a possible D match to TRBD1 (6 bases). Per the germline V gene, CDR1 is MGHRA and CDR2 is YSYEKL. V was trimmed by 7 bases and J by 7 bases, leaving 16 bases between them. The CDR3 extends over 14 amino acids. CDR3 bases: TGCGCCAGCACTGCCACAGGGTCGGTTGAAAAACTGTTTTTT. Translated, it gives CASTATGSVEKLFF.

The rearrangement joins TRBV7-9 to TRBJ2-3; the D gene is possibly TRBD2 (6 bases). Germline V gene data show CDR1 as SEHNR and CDR2 as FQNEAQ (reference sequence). The V end lost 2 bases, the J end lost 3 bases, and 12 bases lay between the germline ends. The CDR3 totals 15 residues. CDR3 loop: CASSLNGGRTDTQYF. CDR3 DNA: TGTGCCAGCAGCTTAAACGGTGGGAGGACAGATACGCAGTATTTT. Together with reference TRBV7-9 and TRBJ2-3, the CDR3 gives the full variable domain: DTGVSQNPRHKITKRGQNVTFRCDPISEHNRLYWYRQTLGQGPEFLTYFQNEAQLEKSRLLSDRFSAERPKGSFSTLEIQRTEQGDSAMYLCASSLNGGRTDTQYFGPGTRLTVL.

This chain connects TRBV5-1 to TRBJ2-3, with 8 nucleotides matching TRBD2. CDR3 length equals 17 residues. Germline trimming cut 4 bases from V and 4 bases from J; bases unmatched to any gene: 14. Germline CDR1 is SGHRS and CDR2 is YFSETQ. In DNA, the CDR3 is TGCGCCAGCAGCGCGGCTCTAAGCGGGAGACGGGCAGATACGCAGTATTTT. Its translation is CASSAALSGRRADTQYF.